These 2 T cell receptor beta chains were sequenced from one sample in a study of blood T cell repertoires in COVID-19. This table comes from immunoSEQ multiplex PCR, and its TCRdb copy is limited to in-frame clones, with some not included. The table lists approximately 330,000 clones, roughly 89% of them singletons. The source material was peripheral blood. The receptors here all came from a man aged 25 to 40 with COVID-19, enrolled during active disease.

CDR3 protein: CASSIAGASGYEQYF. CDR3 DNA sequence: TGTGCCAGCAGCATAGCGGGAGCCTCGGGCTACGAGCAGTACTTC. J is TRBJ2-7 and V is TRBV28, with 9 bases identical to TRBD2. This CDR3 spans 15 amino acids. The J segment lost 3 bases and the V segment lost 6 bases, leaving 9 bases of the junction unmatched. Germline V gene lookup returns CDR1 MDHEN and CDR2 SYDVKM.

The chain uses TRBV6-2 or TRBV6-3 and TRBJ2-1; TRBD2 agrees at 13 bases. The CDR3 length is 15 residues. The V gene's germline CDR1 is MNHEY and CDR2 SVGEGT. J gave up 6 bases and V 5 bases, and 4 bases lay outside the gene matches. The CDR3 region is CASSLGLAGPNEQFF. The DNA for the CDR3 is TGTGCCAGCAGTCTGGGACTAGCGGGGCCCAATGAGCAGTTCTTC.